This T cell receptor beta chain was sequenced for a study of CD8+ T cells in alopecia areata. Study-wide context: Scalp area affected, as a percentage, set the severity score of treated patients.

cDNA serving as the sequencing template came from extracted, reverse transcribed RNA. Measured with immunoSEQ multiplex PCR; TCRdb has only the in-frame clones, and not every one. The sample includes 180,000 or so clones, roughly 58% of them seen just once. The germline CDR1 and CDR2 sequences are SGHRS and YFSETQ. V gave up 4 bases and J gave up 6 bases, with 19 bases separating them. This CDR3 has 15 residues. Treatment denoted: oral pan-JAK inhibitor, 5-10 mg twice daily. J is TRBJ1-2 and V is TRBV5-1, with a tentative D call TRBD1 (6 bases). This sequence was found in a human donor with alopecia areata. The input for sequencing was CD4+ T cells sorted from blood, taken at approximately week 61, from a patient treated with tofacitinib. DNA for the CDR3: TGCGCCAGCAGCCCAACGGGACACGAAGTTGATGGCTACACCTTC. This sequence encodes CASSPTGHEVDGYTF.